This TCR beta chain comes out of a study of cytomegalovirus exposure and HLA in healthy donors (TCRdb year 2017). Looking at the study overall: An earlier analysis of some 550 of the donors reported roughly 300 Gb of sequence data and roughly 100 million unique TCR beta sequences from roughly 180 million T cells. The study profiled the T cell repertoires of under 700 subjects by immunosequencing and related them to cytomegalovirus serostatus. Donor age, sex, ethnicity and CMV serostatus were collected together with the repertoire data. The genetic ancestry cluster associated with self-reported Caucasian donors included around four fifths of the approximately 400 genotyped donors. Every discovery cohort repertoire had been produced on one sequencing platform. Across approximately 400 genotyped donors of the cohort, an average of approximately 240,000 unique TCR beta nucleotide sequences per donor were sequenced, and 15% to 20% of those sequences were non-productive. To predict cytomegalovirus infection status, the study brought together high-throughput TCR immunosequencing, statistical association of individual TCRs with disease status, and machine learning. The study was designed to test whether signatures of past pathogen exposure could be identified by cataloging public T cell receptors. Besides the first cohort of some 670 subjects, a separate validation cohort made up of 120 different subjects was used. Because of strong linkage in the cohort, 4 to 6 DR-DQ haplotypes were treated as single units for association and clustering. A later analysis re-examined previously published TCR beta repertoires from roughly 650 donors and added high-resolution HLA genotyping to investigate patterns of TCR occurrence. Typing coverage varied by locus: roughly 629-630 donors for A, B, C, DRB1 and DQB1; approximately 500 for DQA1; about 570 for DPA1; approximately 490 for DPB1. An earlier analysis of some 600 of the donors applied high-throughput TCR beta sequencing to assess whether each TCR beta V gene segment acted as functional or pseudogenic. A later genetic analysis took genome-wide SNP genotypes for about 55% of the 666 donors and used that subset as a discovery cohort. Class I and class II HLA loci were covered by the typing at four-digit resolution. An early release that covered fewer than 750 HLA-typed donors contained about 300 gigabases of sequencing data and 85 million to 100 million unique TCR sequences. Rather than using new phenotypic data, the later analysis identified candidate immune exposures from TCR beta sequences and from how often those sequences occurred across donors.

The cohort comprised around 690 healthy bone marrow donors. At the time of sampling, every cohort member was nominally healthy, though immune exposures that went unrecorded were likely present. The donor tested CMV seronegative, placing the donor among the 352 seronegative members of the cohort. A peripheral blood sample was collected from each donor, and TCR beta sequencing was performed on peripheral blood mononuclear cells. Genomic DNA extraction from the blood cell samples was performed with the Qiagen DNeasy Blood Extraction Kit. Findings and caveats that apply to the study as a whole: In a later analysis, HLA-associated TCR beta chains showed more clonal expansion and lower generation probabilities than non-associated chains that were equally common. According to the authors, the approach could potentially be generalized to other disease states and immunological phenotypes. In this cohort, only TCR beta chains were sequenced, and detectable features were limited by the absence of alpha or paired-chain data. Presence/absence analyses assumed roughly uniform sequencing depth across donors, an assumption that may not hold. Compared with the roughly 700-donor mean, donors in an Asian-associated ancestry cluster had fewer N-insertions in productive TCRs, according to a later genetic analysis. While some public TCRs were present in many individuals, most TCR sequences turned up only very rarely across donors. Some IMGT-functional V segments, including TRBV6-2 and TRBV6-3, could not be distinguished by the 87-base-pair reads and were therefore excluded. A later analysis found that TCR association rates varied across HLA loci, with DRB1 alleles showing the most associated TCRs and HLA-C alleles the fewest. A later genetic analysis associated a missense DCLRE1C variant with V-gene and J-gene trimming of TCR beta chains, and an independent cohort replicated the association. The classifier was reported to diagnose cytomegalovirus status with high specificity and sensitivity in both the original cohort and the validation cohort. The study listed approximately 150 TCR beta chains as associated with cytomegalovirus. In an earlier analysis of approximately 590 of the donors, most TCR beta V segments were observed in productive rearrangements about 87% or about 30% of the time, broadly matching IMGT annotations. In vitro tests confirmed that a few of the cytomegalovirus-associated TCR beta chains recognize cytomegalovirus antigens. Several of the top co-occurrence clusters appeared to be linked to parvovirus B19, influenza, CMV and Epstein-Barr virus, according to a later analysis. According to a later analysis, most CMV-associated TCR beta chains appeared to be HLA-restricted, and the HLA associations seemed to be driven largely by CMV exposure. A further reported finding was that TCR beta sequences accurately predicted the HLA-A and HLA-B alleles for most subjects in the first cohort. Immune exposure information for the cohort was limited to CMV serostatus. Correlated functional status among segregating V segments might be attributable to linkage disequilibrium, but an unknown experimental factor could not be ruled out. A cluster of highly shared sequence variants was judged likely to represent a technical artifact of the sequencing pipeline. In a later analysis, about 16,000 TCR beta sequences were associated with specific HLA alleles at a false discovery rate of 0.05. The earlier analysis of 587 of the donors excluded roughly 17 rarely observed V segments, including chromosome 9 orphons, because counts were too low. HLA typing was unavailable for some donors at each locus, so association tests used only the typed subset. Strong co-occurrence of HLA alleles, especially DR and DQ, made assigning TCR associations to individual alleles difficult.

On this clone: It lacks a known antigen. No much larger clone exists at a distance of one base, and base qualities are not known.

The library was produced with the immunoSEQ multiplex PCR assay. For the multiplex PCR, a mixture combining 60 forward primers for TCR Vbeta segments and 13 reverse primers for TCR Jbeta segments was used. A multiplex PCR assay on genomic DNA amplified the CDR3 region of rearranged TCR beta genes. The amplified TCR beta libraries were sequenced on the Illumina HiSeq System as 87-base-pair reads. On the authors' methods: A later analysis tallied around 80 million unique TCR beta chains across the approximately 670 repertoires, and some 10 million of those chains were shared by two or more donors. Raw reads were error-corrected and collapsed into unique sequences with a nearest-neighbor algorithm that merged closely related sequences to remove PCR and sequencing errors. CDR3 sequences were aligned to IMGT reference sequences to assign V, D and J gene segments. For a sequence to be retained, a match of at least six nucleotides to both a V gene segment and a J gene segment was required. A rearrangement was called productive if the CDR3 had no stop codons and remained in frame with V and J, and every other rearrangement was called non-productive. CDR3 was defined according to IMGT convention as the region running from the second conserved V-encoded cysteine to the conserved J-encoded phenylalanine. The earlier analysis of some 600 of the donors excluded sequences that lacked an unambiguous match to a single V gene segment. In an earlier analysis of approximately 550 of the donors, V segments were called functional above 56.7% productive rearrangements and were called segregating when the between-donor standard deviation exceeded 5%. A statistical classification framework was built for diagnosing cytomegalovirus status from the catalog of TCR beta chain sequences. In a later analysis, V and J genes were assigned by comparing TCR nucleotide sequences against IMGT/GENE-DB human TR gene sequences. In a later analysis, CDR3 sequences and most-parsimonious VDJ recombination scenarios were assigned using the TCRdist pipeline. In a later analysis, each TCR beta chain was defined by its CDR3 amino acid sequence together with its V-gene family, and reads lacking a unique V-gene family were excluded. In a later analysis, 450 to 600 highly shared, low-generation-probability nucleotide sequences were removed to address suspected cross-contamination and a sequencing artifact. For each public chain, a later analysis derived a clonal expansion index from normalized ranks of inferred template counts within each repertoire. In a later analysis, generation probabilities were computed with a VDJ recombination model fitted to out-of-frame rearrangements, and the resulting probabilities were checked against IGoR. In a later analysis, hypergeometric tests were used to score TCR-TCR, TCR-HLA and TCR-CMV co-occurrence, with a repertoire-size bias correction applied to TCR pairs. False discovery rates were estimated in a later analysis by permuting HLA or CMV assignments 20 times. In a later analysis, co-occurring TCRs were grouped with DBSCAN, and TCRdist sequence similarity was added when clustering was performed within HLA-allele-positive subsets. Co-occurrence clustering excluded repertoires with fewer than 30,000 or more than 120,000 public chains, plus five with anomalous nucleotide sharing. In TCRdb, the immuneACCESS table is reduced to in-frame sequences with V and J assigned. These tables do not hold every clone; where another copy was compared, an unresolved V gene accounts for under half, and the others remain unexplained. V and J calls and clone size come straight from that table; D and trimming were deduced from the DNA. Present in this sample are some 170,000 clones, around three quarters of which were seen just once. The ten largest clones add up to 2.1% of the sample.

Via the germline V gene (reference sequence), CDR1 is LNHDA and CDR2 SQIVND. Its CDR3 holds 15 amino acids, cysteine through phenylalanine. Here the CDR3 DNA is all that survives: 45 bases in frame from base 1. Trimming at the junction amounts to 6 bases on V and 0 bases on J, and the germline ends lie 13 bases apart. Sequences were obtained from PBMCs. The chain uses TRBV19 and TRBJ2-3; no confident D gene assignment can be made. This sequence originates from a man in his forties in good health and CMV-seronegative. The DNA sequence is TGTGCCAGTAGCAATCAATACTCTAGCACAGATACGCAGTATTTT. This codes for CASSNQYSSTDTQYF. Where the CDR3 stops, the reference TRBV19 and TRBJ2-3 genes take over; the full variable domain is DGGITQSPKYLFRKEGQNVTLSCEQNLNHDAMYWYRQDPGQGLRLIYYSQIVNDFQKGDIAEGYSVSREKKESFPLTVTSAQKNPTAFYLCASSNQYSSTDTQYFGPGTRLTVL.